This T cell receptor (beta chain) was obtained from a study of control samples from healthy donors and cancer patients. This clone has a handful of counts. CDR1 is MNHEY, CDR2 SVGAGI, per germline. The CDR3 length is 14 residues. Trimming took off 5 bases at V and 6 bases at J, with 14 bases between the two ends. Generated by immunoSEQ multiplex PCR, the TCRdb table keeps only in-frame clones and is missing some. This table holds 80,000 or so clones, under 90% found once. The rearrangement joins TRBV6-5 to TRBJ1-5; D uncertain. Sequencing was carried out using blood. The TCR sequence derives from a man aged 45-60 years in good health. The CDR3 sequence is CASSRAGLSQPQHF. Written as DNA, the CDR3 is TGTGCCAGCAGTCGCGCGGGCCTCTCTCAGCCCCAGCATTTT.